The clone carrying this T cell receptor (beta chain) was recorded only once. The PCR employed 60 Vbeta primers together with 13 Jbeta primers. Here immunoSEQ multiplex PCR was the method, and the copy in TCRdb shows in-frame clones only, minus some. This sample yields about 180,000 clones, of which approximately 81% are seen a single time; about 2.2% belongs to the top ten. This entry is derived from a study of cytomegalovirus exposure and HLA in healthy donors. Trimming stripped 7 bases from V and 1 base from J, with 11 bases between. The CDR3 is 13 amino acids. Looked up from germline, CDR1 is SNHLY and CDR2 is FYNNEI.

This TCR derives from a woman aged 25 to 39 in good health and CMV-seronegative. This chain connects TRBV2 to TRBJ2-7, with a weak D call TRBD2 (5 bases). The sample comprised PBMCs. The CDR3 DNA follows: TGTGCCAGCACGATACGGGGATCCTACGAGCAGTACTTC. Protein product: CASTIRGSYEQYF.